The clone carrying this T cell receptor (beta chain) has just one count. The data derive from a study of T cell changes during pregnancy in multiple sclerosis. Clones were sequenced by immunoSEQ multiplex PCR, and TCRdb holds only the in-frame ones, with some missing. This table has some 47,000 clones, 70% to 90% appearing once. Germline V gene data show CDR1 as SNHLY and CDR2 as FYNNEI. CDR3 length: 15 amino acids. After removal of 4 bases from V and 4 bases from J, the junction contained 6 bases not matched to a gene. This TCR was recovered from a female donor with multiple sclerosis, enrolled in a pregnancy study. The sample consisted of peripheral blood, taken in the first trimester of pregnancy. The chain is built from TRBV2 and TRBJ1-3; TRBD1 aligns across 8 bases. Here the CDR3 DNA reads TGTGCCAGCAGTGGCAGACAGGGGTTGGGAAACACCATATATTTT. It codes for CASSGRQGLGNTIYF.